This passage covers 23 T cell receptor beta chains from one sample sequenced in a study of T cell repertoires in cytomegalovirus infection. MiXCR, applied by TCRdb to the reads, yields one record per CDR3 protein. Of around 530,000 distinct CDR3 sequences detected, about a quarter appear once; the ten largest clones hold roughly an eighth. Sequenced input: PBMCs. Every receptor here comes from a human donor in good health (CMV status not recorded). Some clones in this sample may be carry-over from other donors' samples.

To note about this clonotype: This may arise from a read error, as a much more abundant clone is one base away. Here the CDR3 omits its conserved ending phenylalanine or tryptophan, so a read error is the likely source. The chain carries TRBV7-2 and TRBJ1-1; 9 bases are shared with TRBD1. The CDR3 extends over 15 amino acids. The ends lost 4 bases at V and 5 bases at J; junction bases unmatched: 8. CDR1 and CDR2 from the germline V gene are SGHTA and FQGNSA. For the CDR3, the DNA is TGTGCCAGCAGCTGGCTAGGGACAGGGATTACTGAAGCTTTCTCT. Protein sequence: CASSWLGTGITEAFS.

This clonotype was detected only once. This sequence joins TRBV7-2 and TRBJ2-1; D tentatively fits TRBD1 or TRBD2 (6 bases each). The CDR3 consists of 14 residues. The germline V gene has CDR1 SGHTA and CDR2 FQGNSA. Trimming took 5 bases from V and 3 from J, leaving 11 bases between them. In DNA form, the CDR3 reads TGTGCCAGCAGCCCAAGGGGGGTCTACAATGAGCAGTTCTTC. This sequence encodes CASSPRGVYNEQFF.

The chain is built from TRBV7-9 and TRBJ2-1; D perhaps matches TRBD2 (5 bases). This CDR3 is built from 13 residues. Germline V gives CDR1 SEHNR, CDR2 FQNEAQ (reference sequence). The V and J ends lost 0 bases and 8 bases respectively, with 8 bases between them. CDR3 DNA: TGTGCCAGCAGCTTAGCCCCGGACTATGAGCAGTTCTTC. Translation gives CASSLAPDYEQFF. The whole variable domain, remainder taken from reference TRBV7-9 and TRBJ2-1, is DTGVSQNPRHKITKRGQNVTFRCDPISEHNRLYWYRQTLGQGPEFLTYFQNEAQLEKSRLLSDRFSAERPKGSFSTLEIQRTEQGDSAMYLCASSLAPDYEQFFGPGTRLTVL.

The rearrangement links TRBV4-1 to TRBJ2-2, with TRBD1 identical over 7 bases. This CDR3 has 16 amino acids. V lost 4 bases and J lost 6; bases outside the gene matches: 11. Germline V gives CDR1 MGHRA, CDR2 YSYEKL. CDR3 bases: TGCGCCAGCAGCCCTTCCTCGAGACAGGGCTCCGGGGAGCTGTTTTTT. This gives the protein CASSPSSRQGSGELFF.

This clonotype was seen a few times. The rearrangement links TRBV27 to TRBJ1-1; D remains ambiguous. The CDR3 is made up of 11 amino acids. V was cut by 3 bases and J by 6 bases, with 5 bases left in between. CDR1 and CDR2 (germline): MNHEY, SMNVEV (reference sequence). The DNA for the CDR3 is TGTGCCAGCAGTTTCGGTTCTGAAGCTTTCTTT. Residues: CASSFGSEAFF.

This clonotype has ten or more counts. The chain recombines TRBV7-2 with TRBJ2-7, with D maybe TRBD2 (7 bases). Germline V gene data show CDR1 as SGHTA and CDR2 as FQGNSA. This CDR3 contains 16 residues. Trimming stripped 8 bases from V and 4 bases from J, with 24 bases between. This chain's CDR3 is CASRLGGTSVTYEQYF. DNA for the CDR3: TGTGCCAGCCGACTGGGGGGCACTAGCGTGACATACGAGCAGTACTTC.

This clonotype was counted a few times. V is TRBV11-2 and J is TRBJ1-2, with no clear D. The germline V and J ends were trimmed by 0 bases and 4 bases, with 18 bases remaining between them. Germline CDR1 reads SGHAT; CDR2 reads FQNNGV. This CDR3 region has 17 residues. CDR3 DNA: TGTGCCAGCAGCTTAGATCCCAGTGTGGGCGTGAGCTATGGCTACACCTTC. It is translated as CASSLDPSVGVSYGYTF. Combining the CDR3 with reference TRBV11-2 and TRBJ1-2 gives the whole variable domain EAGVAQSPRYKIIEKRQSVAFWCNPISGHATLYWYQQILGQGPKLLIQFQNNGVVDDSQLPKDRFSAERLKGVDSTLKIQPAKLEDSAVYLCASSLDPSVGVSYGYTFGSGTRLTVV.

The chain has TRBV6-2 or TRBV6-3 and TRBJ2-7, with TRBD1 matching 8 bases. V lost 6 bases to trimming and J lost 7 bases; unmatched junction nucleotides: 17. The CDR3 is made up of 16 amino acids. Germline values: CDR1 MNHEY, CDR2 SVGEGT. The CDR3 sequence is CASSQRQGSVTGEQYF. DNA of the CDR3: TGTGCCAGCAGCCAAAGACAGGGGTCCGTAACGGGGGAGCAGTACTTC.

This clonotype was seen only once. V gene TRBV27 combines with J gene TRBJ2-2; D is unresolved. With 5 bases removed from V and 8 bases from J, the gap between germline ends came to 9 bases. The CDR3 sequence is 12 residues long. Germline V gene data show CDR1 as MNHEY and CDR2 as SMNVEV (reference sequence). The CDR3 reads CASSTTPGELFF. The CDR3 DNA follows: TGTGCCAGCAGTACTACACCGGGGGAGCTGTTTTTT.

In this sample, this clonotype turned up many times. The rearrangement links TRBV6-1 to TRBJ2-3; the match to TRBD2 covers 8 bases. The germline gives CDR1 MNHNS, CDR2 SASEGT. This CDR3 has 15 amino acids. V trimming: 5 bases; J trimming: 0 bases; junction bases outside the gene matches: 4. The CDR3 is CASSIAGKSTDTQYF. Here the CDR3 DNA reads TGTGCCAGCAGTATAGCGGGAAAAAGCACAGATACGCAGTATTTT.

The chain is built from TRBV19 and TRBJ1-5; weak D call: TRBD1 (6 bases). The germline CDR1 and CDR2 sequences are LNHDA and SQIVND (reference sequence). The CDR3 is 14 amino acids. V lost 10 bases, J lost 4 bases, and 17 bases lay in between. DNA of the CDR3: TGTGCCACTTCCCCGGGGCAGGGGAATCAGCCCCAGCATTTT. Translated, it gives CATSPGQGNQPQHF.

This rearrangement joins TRBV6-5 to TRBJ1-1, with D perhaps matching TRBD1 (6 bases). This CDR3 has 14 residues. Between the trimmed V and J ends, which lost 2 bases and 4 bases, there was a span of 11 bases. Germline V lookup: CDR1 MNHEY, CDR2 SVGAGI. This CDR3 is CASSYGGQSTEAFF. CDR3 sequence (DNA): TGTGCCAGCAGTTACGGGGGCCAAAGCACTGAAGCTTTCTTT.

This clonotype was recorded a few times. V gene TRBV7-4 combines with J gene TRBJ2-7; D gene uncertain. From germline, CDR1 is SGHVT and CDR2 SQSDAQ. There are 13 residues in the CDR3. Trimming stripped 1 base from V and 3 bases from J, with 7 bases between. CDR3 sequence: CASSLVPDYEQYF. The CDR3 region has the DNA TGTGCCAGCAGCTTAGTTCCGGACTACGAGCAGTACTTC.

This clonotype was seen many times. Here the CDR3 reads CASSLNPPAISYNEQFF. The CDR3 nucleotides read TGTGCCAGCAGCCTCAACCCCCCAGCCATATCCTACAATGAGCAGTTCTTC. The chain links TRBV7-6 to TRBJ2-1; no clear D. From germline, CDR1 is SGHVS and CDR2 FNYEAQ. Trimming cost V 5 bases and J 1 base, with 18 bases left between them. CDR3 length: 17 amino acids. Variable domain in full (rest from reference TRBV7-6 and TRBJ2-1): GAGVSQSPRYKVTKRGQDVALRCDPISGHVSLYWYRQALGQGPEFLTYFNYEAQQDKSGLPNDRFSAERPEGSISTLTIQRTEQRDSAMYRCASSLNPPAISYNEQFFGPGTRLTVL.

This clonotype was seen a handful of times. The V call is TRBV15, the J call TRBJ2-1, with D possibly TRBD1 on 5 matching bases. V was clipped by 2 bases and J by 2 bases, with 10 bases between them. This CDR3 has 15 amino acids. From germline, CDR1 is LNHNV and CDR2 YYDKDF (reference sequence). CDR3 bases: TGTGCCACCAGCAGATCAGGGAATGCCTACAATGAGCAGTTCTTC. It codes for CATSRSGNAYNEQFF.

Concerning this clonotype itself: It may be a read error: a sequence one base away is much more abundant. This chain links TRBV7-2 with TRBJ1-1, with TRBD1 matching 7 bases. V shed 5 bases, J shed 2 bases, and the junction held 5 bases outside the gene matches. There are 14 residues in the CDR3. The germline gives CDR1 SGHTA, CDR2 FQGNSA. The CDR3 coding sequence is TGTGCCAGCAGCATGGCAGGGGGAAACACTGAAGCTTTCTTT. This translates into CASSMAGGNTEAFF.

This clonotype was seen ten or more times. The chain links TRBV7-2 to TRBJ2-3, with 7 bases identical to TRBD2. Germline CDR1 and CDR2: SGHTA and FQGNSA. CDR3 size: 15 residues. V shed 4 bases and J 3 bases; nucleotides not matched to a gene: 7. CDR3 region: CASSSTSRSTDTQYF. In DNA, the CDR3 is TGTGCCAGCAGCTCGACTAGCCGGAGTACAGATACGCAGTATTTT.

The chain carries TRBV6-8 and TRBJ2-1; the match to TRBD1 covers 9 bases. The CDR3 has 14 amino acids. In germline, CDR1 is MNHGY, CDR2 SAAAGT. V shed 2 bases and J 7 bases; nucleotides not matched to a gene: 3. This chain's CDR3 is CASSYGTGSNEQFF. The CDR3 DNA reads as TGTGCCAGCAGTTACGGGACAGGGTCGAATGAGCAGTTCTTC.

This chain joins TRBV20-1 and TRBJ2-7; 10 bases agree with TRBD2. Germline V gene data show CDR1 as DFQATT and CDR2 as SNEGSKA (reference sequence). This CDR3 has 13 residues. J was trimmed by 8 bases and V by 6 bases; bases with no gene match: 10. This CDR3 reads CSALGLALIQQYF. The DNA of the CDR3 is TGCAGTGCATTGGGACTAGCGCTAATACAGCAGTACTTC.

The chain has TRBV11-3 and TRBJ2-1, with TRBD2 matching 11 bases. The CDR3 spans 16 residues. Germline V CDR1 and CDR2: SGHNT, YENEEA. V gave up 3 bases and J gave up 6 bases; unmatched junction bases: 7. DNA of the CDR3: TGTGCCAGCAGCTTCCAGACTAGCGGGAATGGCAATGAGCAGTTCTTC. Translating gives CASSFQTSGNGNEQFF.

The CDR3 sequence: CAISEGGKPSLHF. In DNA form, the CDR3 reads TGTGCCATCAGTGAAGGGGGGAAGCCCTCCCTCCACTTT. The V gene is TRBV10-3, the J gene TRBJ1-6; possibly TRBD1 for D (6 bases). V was clipped by 3 bases and J by 14 bases, with 14 bases between them. The CDR3 runs to 13 residues. Germline V gives CDR1 ENHRY, CDR2 SYGVKD.

This clonotype came up a few times. This chain connects TRBV7-6 to TRBJ2-2; either TRBD1 or TRBD2 may fit D (7 bases each). The germline CDR1 and CDR2 sequences are SGHVS and FNYEAQ. Trimming shortened V by 5 bases and J by 0 bases, and 19 bases separated the two germline ends. This CDR3 is 18 amino acids long. CDR3 sequence (DNA): TGTGCCAGCAGCCGATTTCAGGGGGGGTCGGCGAACACCGGGGAGCTGTTTTTT. Translating it yields CASSRFQGGSANTGELFF.

The chain combines TRBV29-1 with TRBJ2-7; the match to TRBD1 covers 8 bases. V shed 5 bases, J shed 3 bases, and the junction held 12 bases outside the gene matches. The CDR3 spans 15 residues. In germline, CDR1 is SQVTM, CDR2 ANQGSEA. The CDR3 DNA is TGCAGCGTTCACAGGGGGTTCGGAACTAACTACGAGCAGTACTTC. Encoded protein: CSVHRGFGTNYEQYF.